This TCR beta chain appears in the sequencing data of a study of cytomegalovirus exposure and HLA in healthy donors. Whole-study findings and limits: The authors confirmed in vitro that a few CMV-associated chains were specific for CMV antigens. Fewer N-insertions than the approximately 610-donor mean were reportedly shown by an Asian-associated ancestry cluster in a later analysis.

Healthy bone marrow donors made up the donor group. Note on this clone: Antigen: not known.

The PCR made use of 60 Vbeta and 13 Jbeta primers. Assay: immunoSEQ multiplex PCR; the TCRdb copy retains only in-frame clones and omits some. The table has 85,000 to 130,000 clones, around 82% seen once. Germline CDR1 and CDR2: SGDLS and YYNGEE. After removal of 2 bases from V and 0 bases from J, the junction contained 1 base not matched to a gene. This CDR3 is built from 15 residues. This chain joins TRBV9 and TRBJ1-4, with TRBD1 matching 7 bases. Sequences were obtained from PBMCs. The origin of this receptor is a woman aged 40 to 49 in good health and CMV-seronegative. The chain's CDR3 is CASSVGQATNEKLFF. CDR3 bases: TGTGCCAGCAGCGTCGGACAGGCAACTAATGAAAAACTGTTTTTT.